Below are 4 T cell receptor beta chains sequenced from a single sample in a study of T cell responses to AZD1222 COVID-19 vaccine. Here immunoSEQ multiplex PCR was the method, and the copy in TCRdb shows in-frame clones only, minus some. Here the sample spans 120,000 to 150,000 clones, more than 70% being singletons. Source: peripheral blood, taken on day 0 of AZD1222 vaccination. The receptors were sampled from an adult in good health.

The chain is built from TRBV28 and TRBJ2-1, with a tentative D call TRBD1 (5 bases). CDR3 length: 15 residues. Germline V gives CDR1 MDHEN, CDR2 SYDVKM. V lost 3 bases and J 2 bases, leaving 11 bases between the germline ends. CDR3: CASSLQGLPYNEQFF. CDR3 sequence (DNA): TGTGCCAGCAGTTTGCAGGGATTGCCCTACAATGAGCAGTTCTTC.

The rearrangement joins TRBV28 to TRBJ2-7, with D maybe TRBD2 (6 bases). The length of the CDR3 is 14 residues. Trimming cost V 8 bases and J 3 bases, with 17 bases left between them. In germline, CDR1 is MDHEN, CDR2 SYDVKM. The CDR3 sequence is CASRGADSFYEQYF. The CDR3 DNA follows: TGTGCCAGCCGCGGGGCAGACTCGTTCTACGAGCAGTACTTC.

This clone is a singleton in its sample. V and J are TRBV29-1 and TRBJ1-2; no reliable D call. V lost 1 base, J lost 3 bases, and 6 bases lay in between. Germline values: CDR1 SQVTM, CDR2 ANQGSEA. This CDR3 spans 12 amino acids. CDR3 amino acids: CSVEGDYYGYTF. The CDR3 DNA sequence: TGCAGCGTTGAAGGGGATTACTATGGCTACACCTTC.

The rearrangement joins TRBV11-2 to TRBJ2-7, with 9 bases aligning to TRBD1. Germline CDR1 and CDR2: SGHAT and FQNNGV. Germline trimming cut 5 bases from V and 7 bases from J; bases unmatched to any gene: 12. The CDR3 consists of 15 residues. CDR3 amino acids: CASSVKGTGSGEQYF. The CDR3 DNA follows: TGTGCCAGCAGCGTAAAAGGGACAGGGTCAGGGGAGCAGTACTTC.